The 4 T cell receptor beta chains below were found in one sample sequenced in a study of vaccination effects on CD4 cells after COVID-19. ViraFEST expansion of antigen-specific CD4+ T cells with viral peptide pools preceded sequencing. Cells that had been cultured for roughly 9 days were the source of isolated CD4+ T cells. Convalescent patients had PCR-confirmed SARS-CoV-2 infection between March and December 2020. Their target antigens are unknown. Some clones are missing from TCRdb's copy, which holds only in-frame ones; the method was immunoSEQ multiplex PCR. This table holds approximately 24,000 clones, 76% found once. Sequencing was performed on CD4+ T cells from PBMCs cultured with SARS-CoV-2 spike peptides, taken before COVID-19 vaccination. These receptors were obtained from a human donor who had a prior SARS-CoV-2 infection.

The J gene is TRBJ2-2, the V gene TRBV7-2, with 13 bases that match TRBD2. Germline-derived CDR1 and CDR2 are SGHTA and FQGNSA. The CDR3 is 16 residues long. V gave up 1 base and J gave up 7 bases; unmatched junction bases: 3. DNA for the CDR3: TGTGCCAGCAGCTTAGAAAGGACTAGCGGGGGCGGGGAGCTGTTTTTT. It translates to CASSLERTSGGGELFF.

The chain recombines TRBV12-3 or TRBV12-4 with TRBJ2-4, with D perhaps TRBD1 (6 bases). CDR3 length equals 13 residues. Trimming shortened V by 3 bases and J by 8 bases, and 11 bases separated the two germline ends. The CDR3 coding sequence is TGTGCCAGCAGTTTGCTCAAGGGGGACATTCAGTACTTC. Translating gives CASSLLKGDIQYF.

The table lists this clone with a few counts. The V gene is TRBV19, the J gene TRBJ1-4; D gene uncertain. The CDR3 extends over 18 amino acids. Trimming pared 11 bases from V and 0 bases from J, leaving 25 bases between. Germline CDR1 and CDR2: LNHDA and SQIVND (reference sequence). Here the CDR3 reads CAPSQYGRVDATNEKLFF. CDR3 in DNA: TGTGCCCCTAGCCAGTATGGTCGGGTTGACGCAACTAATGAAAAACTGTTTTTT.

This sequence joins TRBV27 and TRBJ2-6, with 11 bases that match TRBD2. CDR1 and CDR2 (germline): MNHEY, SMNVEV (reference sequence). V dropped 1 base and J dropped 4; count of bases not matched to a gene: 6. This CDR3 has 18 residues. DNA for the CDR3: TGTGCCAGCAGTTTATTAGGGACTAGCGGTTCCGGGGCCAACGTCCTGACTTTC. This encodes CASSLLGTSGSGANVLTF. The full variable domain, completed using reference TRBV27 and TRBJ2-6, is EAQVTQNPRYLITVTGKKLTVTCSQNMNHEYMSWYRQDPGLGLRQIYYSMNVEVTDKGDVPEGYKVSRKEKRNFPLILESPSPNQTSLYFCASSLLGTSGSGANVLTFGAGSRLTVL.